The rows below give T cell receptor beta chains drawn from one sample of a study of regulatory T cells in long-lasting Graves disease. MiXCR, applied by TCRdb to the multiplex PCR reads, yields one record per CDR3 protein. The table lists approximately 560,000 distinct CDR3 sequences, around 16% of them singletons, with about 12% in the top ten. These same data were also listed under a study on T cells in Graves' hyperthyroidism and ophthalmopathy.

The sample in question was peripheral blood mononuclear cells (PBMCs), obtained at new diagnosis, from a patient treated with antithyroid drugs. The receptors shown here come from a man between 18 and 35 years old with Graves disease. CDR3s include the opening cysteine and the closing phenylalanine or tryptophan. The D gene is left open where the match is weak. Only part of the rows carry a size: once, few, many, or a class if the clone is expanded.

CDR3 DNA	CDR3 protein	J gene	D gene	V gene	clone size
TGCAGCGTCACCCGGACAGCCATGAACACTGAAGCTTTCTTT	CSVTRTAMNTEAFF	TRBJ1-1	-	TRBV29-1	many
TGCAGTGCTAGAGATCCTAGCGGGAGCTCCTACGAGCAGTACTTC	CSARDPSGSSYEQYF	TRBJ2-7	TRBD2	TRBV20-1	many
TGTGCCAGTAGCATACTAGCGGGAGAGGGCGCAGATACGCAGTATTTT	CASSILAGEGADTQYF	TRBJ2-3	TRBD2	TRBV19	-
TGTGCCAGCAGCATCCGGACTAGCGGGAGTTCTCCCACCCGGTACGAGCAGTACTTC	CASSIRTSGSSPTRYEQYF	TRBJ2-7	TRBD2	TRBV13	many
TGTGCCTGGGCAGGACAGGGTGGGAACACTGAAGCTTTCTTT	CAWAGQGGNTEAFF	TRBJ1-1	TRBD1	TRBV30	many
TGCAGTGCGTCCGGGACAGGGGGCGCTGACGGGGAAAAACTGTTTTTT	CSASGTGGADGEKLFF	TRBJ1-4	TRBD1	TRBV20-1	-
TGTGCCAGCAGCTTTAGCGGGAGAGATTCGGCAGAGCAGTTCTTC	CASSFSGRDSAEQFF	TRBJ2-1	TRBD2	TRBV12-3/TRBV12-4	many
TGCAGCGTTGATCGCAGGGGTGGCACCGGGGAGCTGTTTTTT	CSVDRRGGTGELFF	TRBJ2-2	-	TRBV29-1	-
TGTGCCAGCAGTGTGCAGGGTGAAGGCTATGGCTACACCTTC	CASSVQGEGYGYTF	TRBJ1-2	-	TRBV2	many
TGCAGCGTTGAAGATCCGTATACGTCTAGCGGAGCCTACCAAGAGACCCAGTACTTC	CSVEDPYTSSGAYQETQYF	TRBJ2-5	TRBD2	TRBV29-1	few
TGTGCCAGCAGGGTGGACTCAGGCTACACCTTC	CASRVDSGYTF	TRBJ1-2	-	TRBV28	few
TGCAGTGCTAACAGGGGGATCGCCTACGAGCAGTACTTC	CSANRGIAYEQYF	TRBJ2-7	TRBD1	TRBV20-1	many
TGTGCCAGTAGTCCGCGATATAGTGAAAGCTCCTACGAGCAGTACTTC	CASSPRYSESSYEQYF	TRBJ2-7	-	TRBV19	-
TGTGCCAGCAGTGTTCAGGTTAATGAGCAGTTCTTC	CASSVQVNEQFF	TRBJ2-1	-	TRBV2	many
TGTGCCAGCAGTCGATTAGCCGAGACCCAGTACTTC	CASSRLAETQYF	TRBJ2-5	-	TRBV7-2	many
TGTGCCAGCAGTTTACTAGCGGGAGGGCCCTCTGACGGGGAGCTGTTTTTT	CASSLLAGGPSDGELFF	TRBJ2-2	TRBD2	TRBV27	-
TGTGCCAGTAGCCCGAATGAAAAACTGTTTTTT	CASSPNEKLFF	TRBJ1-4	-	TRBV19	-
TGCAGTGTTGGACAGGGGGCTTCCTACGAGCAGTACTTC	CSVGQGASYEQYF	TRBJ2-7	TRBD1	TRBV20-1	many
TGTGCCAGCAGGAGACTAGCGGGAGTCTTTAGTGAGCAGTTCTTC	CASRRLAGVFSEQFF	TRBJ2-1	TRBD2	TRBV27	-
TGCAGTGGGCGGTCCTTAGCGGGAGGGAAAGAGACCCAGTACTTC	CSGRSLAGGKETQYF	TRBJ2-5	TRBD2	TRBV20-1	many
TGCAGTGCGGGATCATTACGTTGGGACGATGGCTACACCTTC	CSAGSLRWDDGYTF	TRBJ1-2	-	TRBV20-1	-
TGTGCCAGGATTAGACAACAGGGTCGCGGGGACATTCAGTACTTC	CARIRQQGRGDIQYF	TRBJ2-4	-	TRBV9	-
TGTGCCAGCCTTCCCTCCGGGACTAGCGGCACAGATACGCAGTATTTT	CASLPSGTSGTDTQYF	TRBJ2-3	TRBD2	TRBV12-3/TRBV12-4	many
TGCAGTGCTAGAGATAAGCGGACGAAAAACATTCAGTACTTC	CSARDKRTKNIQYF	TRBJ2-4	-	TRBV20-1	once
TGTGCCAGCAGTTACAGGTCACTTGAAGCTTTCTTT	CASSYRSLEAFF	TRBJ1-1	-	TRBV6-5	many
TGCAGTGCCACGTCCGGGACTAGCGGGAGATGGGACTCTAGCACAGATACGCAGTATTTT	CSATSGTSGRWDSSTDTQYF	TRBJ2-3	TRBD2	TRBV20-1	many
TGTGCCAGACTAGGGGGACAGTCCGATGGCTACACCTTC	CARLGGQSDGYTF	TRBJ1-2	TRBD1	TRBV2	-
TGTGCCAGCAGTACCCCTGTGTGGGCCGGGACAGGGTCTCCCGGGGAGCTGTTTTTT	CASSTPVWAGTGSPGELFF	TRBJ2-2	TRBD1	TRBV2	-
TGTGCCAGCAGCGTGGGCCTAGTGGGCTACGAGCAGTACTTC	CASSVGLVGYEQYF	TRBJ2-7	-	TRBV27	many
TGTGCCAGCAGTTTATCCCCGGACGGAGGTGAGCAGTTCTTC	CASSLSPDGGEQFF	TRBJ2-1	-	TRBV27	many
TGTGCCAGCAGCTCATCTCCCCACGAGACCCAGTACTTC	CASSSSPHETQYF	TRBJ2-5	-	TRBV7-9	-
TGTGCCAGCAGTACAGGGGGGAATCAGCCCCAGCATTTT	CASSTGGNQPQHF	TRBJ1-5	TRBD1	TRBV12-3/TRBV12-4	many
TGTGCCAGCAGCCCAATCCAAGGACCTAACGGGGAAAAACTGTTTTTT	CASSPIQGPNGEKLFF	TRBJ1-4	-	TRBV7-9	many
TGTGCCAGCAGTCCGGGACAGGGCCTAGGGGCTTTCTTT	CASSPGQGLGAFF	TRBJ1-1	TRBD1	TRBV6-1	few
TGTGCCAGCAGTTTGTCGTTGGTCAGCAATTCACCCCTCCACTTT	CASSLSLVSNSPLHF	TRBJ1-6	-	TRBV28	-
TGTGCCAGCACCATCCCACGGGGCTCTTTGAACACTGAAGCTTTCTTT	CASTIPRGSLNTEAFF	TRBJ1-1	-	TRBV7-9	few